This T cell receptor (beta chain) was recovered during a study of blood T cells in healthy people across ages. Per-sample yields of isolated PBMCs were at least 6.5 million. This clonotype was seen only a few times. CDR1 is MNHNS, CDR2 SASEGT, per germline. The CDR3 has 15 residues. The V end lost 1 base, the J end lost 1 base, and 11 bases lay between the germline ends. It was with a sample-barcoded 5' primer and a J-beta primer mix that a second PCR of roughly 7 to 11 cycles was run. From the 5' RACE reads, TCRdb called clonotypes with MiXCR, one entry per CDR3 protein. Of about 800,000 distinct CDR3 sequences in the sample, about half were seen once.

The TCR comes from a man at least 80 years old in good health. The chain links TRBV6-1 to TRBJ2-7; D ambiguous. The sample was blood. DNA for the CDR3: TGTGCCAGCAGTGAAGGTAACAGCCCGTCCTACGAGCAGTACTTC. It translates to CASSEGNSPSYEQYF.